The rows below give T cell receptor beta chains drawn from one sample of a study of cytomegalovirus exposure and HLA in healthy donors. Assay: immunoSEQ multiplex PCR; the TCRdb copy retains only in-frame clones and omits some. The repertoire includes over 200,000 clones, about 91% of them detected once, and about 2.7% sits in the top ten. Specimen: PBMCs. These receptors were taken from a woman under 30 in good health and CMV-seronegative. CDR3s include the opening cysteine and the closing phenylalanine or tryptophan. The D gene is left open where the match is weak. The listing skips clone size in some rows; elsewhere it reads once, few, many or a size class.

size | D | J | V | CDR3 | DNA
. | TRBD1 | TRBJ2-1 | TRBV5-6 | CASSLIRTGRTGEQFF | TGTGCCAGCAGCTTAATTCGGACAGGGCGTACCGGTGAGCAGTTCTTC
. | TRBD2 | TRBJ2-3 | TRBV7-8 | CASSIRTSGRGTDTQYF | TGTGCCAGCAGCATACGGACTAGCGGGAGGGGAACAGATACGCAGTATTTT
. | . | TRBJ2-7 | TRBV5-1 | CASSLEGGGYEQYF | TGCGCCAGCAGCTTGGAGGGAGGGGGCTACGAGCAGTACTTC
. | TRBD1 | TRBJ2-7 | TRBV15 | CATSRGRDRAYEQYF | TGTGCCACCAGCAGAGGCCGGGACAGGGCCTACGAGCAGTACTTC
. | TRBD1 | TRBJ2-3 | TRBV5-1 | CASSLQGQGPDTQYF | TGCGCCAGCAGCTTGCAGGGACAGGGACCAGATACGCAGTATTTT
. | . | TRBJ2-7 | TRBV28 | CASRRRDSKGIKIYEQYF | TGTGCCAGCAGACGCCGGGATTCGAAAGGTATTAAGATCTACGAGCAGTACTTC
. | TRBD1 | TRBJ1-5 | TRBV6-5 | CASKGLDRGNQPQHF | TGTGCCAGCAAAGGATTGGACAGGGGAAATCAGCCCCAGCATTTT
. | . | TRBJ2-7 | TRBV7-2 | CASSLITGGEQYF | TGTGCCAGCAGCTTAATTACTGGCGGCGAGCAGTACTTC
. | . | TRBJ1-5 | TRBV28 | CASSPIQGFNQPQHF | TGTGCCAGCAGCCCAATTCAGGGGTTCAATCAGCCCCAGCATTTT
once | TRBD1 | TRBJ2-7 | TRBV7-2 | CASSFESGGTYEQYF | TGTGCCAGCAGCTTCGAGTCAGGGGGAACCTACGAGCAGTACTTC
. | TRBD2 | TRBJ2-7 | TRBV6-6 | CASSPRTSTYEQYF | TGTGCCAGCAGTCCTCGGACTAGCACCTACGAGCAGTACTTC
. | . | TRBJ1-3 | TRBV6-5 | CASSSGDSGNTIYF | TGTGCCAGCAGCTCCGGGGACTCTGGAAACACCATATATTTT
. | . | TRBJ2-2 | TRBV29-1 | CSTTEGVDTGELFF | TGCAGCACGACAGAGGGGGTAGACACCGGGGAGCTGTTTTTT
. | . | TRBJ2-5 | TRBV6-1 | CASSALAWDQETQYF | TGTGCCAGCAGTGCCCTAGCTTGGGATCAAGAGACCCAGTACTTC
once | . | TRBJ2-2 | TRBV6-1 | CASSADRRLTGELFF | TGTGCCAGCAGTGCAGACAGGAGACTTACCGGGGAGCTGTTTTTT
. | TRBD1 | TRBJ1-1 | TRBV19 | CASSISGTGGKNTEAFF | TGTGCCAGTAGTATATCCGGGACAGGGGGCAAGAACACTGAAGCTTTCTTT
. | TRBD1 | TRBJ1-4 | TRBV19 | CASSIGTGQVEKLFF | TGTGCCAGTAGTATCGGGACAGGGCAGGTTGAAAAACTGTTTTTT
. | TRBD1 | TRBJ1-2 | TRBV29-1 | CSVDGTGGFSYTF | TGCAGCGTTGACGGGACAGGGGGCTTTAGCTACACCTTC
once | . | TRBJ2-5 | TRBV14 | CASSQSDRTQYF | TGTGCCAGCAGCCAAAGCGACCGTACCCAGTACTTC
few | TRBD1 | TRBJ2-7 | TRBV28 | CASSLGTGAYEQYF | TGTGCCAGCAGTTTAGGGACAGGGGCCTACGAGCAGTACTTC
. | TRBD2 | TRBJ2-1 | TRBV9 | CASSESGSLPNEQFF | TGTGCCAGCAGCGAGAGCGGGAGTCTGCCCAATGAGCAGTTCTTC
. | . | TRBJ1-4 | TRBV6-1 | CASSEWSGLGGEKLFF | TGTGCCAGCAGTGAATGGTCAGGGCTCGGTGGCGAAAAACTGTTTTTT
. | . | TRBJ2-3 | TRBV5-1 | CASSLAGGSTDTQYF | TGCGCCAGCAGCTTGGCTGGCGGGAGCACAGATACGCAGTATTTT
. | . | TRBJ2-1 | TRBV5-1 | CASSLDGGQVQFF | TGCGCCAGCAGCTTGGACGGGGGGCAGGTGCAGTTCTTC
once | . | TRBJ2-1 | TRBV9 | CASSVVKGGIGSDEQFF | TGTGCCAGCAGCGTAGTGAAAGGGGGTATAGGTAGTGATGAGCAGTTCTTC
. | . | TRBJ2-5 | TRBV28 | CASSRQGTNIQETQYF | TGTGCCAGCAGTCGCCAGGGGACAAATATTCAAGAGACCCAGTACTTC
. | TRBD1 | TRBJ2-7 | TRBV28 | CASRVDRGIDYEQYF | TGTGCCAGCAGAGTAGACAGGGGAATTGACTACGAGCAGTACTTC
. | . | TRBJ1-4 | TRBV25-1 | CASSDDHRTTNEKLFF | TGTGCCAGCAGTGATGATCACAGAACAACTAATGAAAAACTGTTTTTT
. | . | TRBJ1-1 | TRBV27 | CASSLTGLNTEAFF | TGTGCCAGCAGTTTAACAGGTTTGAACACTGAAGCTTTCTTT
. | . | TRBJ2-7 | TRBV29-1 | CSALDGSYEQYF | TGCAGCGCCCTAGACGGTTCCTACGAGCAGTACTTC
. | . | TRBJ2-5 | TRBV5-4 | CASSFSQGKETQYF | TGTGCCAGCAGCTTCAGTCAGGGAAAAGAGACCCAGTACTTC
. | TRBD2 | TRBJ2-7 | TRBV5-1 | CASSSTTSLAGTHEQYF | TGCGCCAGCAGCTCAACGACGTCACTAGCGGGCACACACGAGCAGTACTTC
. | . | TRBJ2-1 | TRBV27 | CASSTRDSWEDEQFF | TGTGCCAGCAGTACCCGGGACTCGTGGGAAGATGAGCAGTTCTTC
. | . | TRBJ1-1 | TRBV11-2 | CASSLDYRPNTEAFF | TGTGCCAGCAGCTTAGATTACAGACCGAACACTGAAGCTTTCTTT
. | . | TRBJ2-2 | TRBV7-9 | CASSLAGRAGGELFF | TGTGCCAGCAGCTTAGCGGGCAGGGCCGGCGGGGAGCTGTTTTTT
. | . | TRBJ1-1 | TRBV14 | CASSQDQGMTEAFF | TGTGCCAGCAGCCAAGATCAGGGGATGACAGAAGCTTTCTTT
. | TRBD1 | TRBJ1-4 | TRBV7-9 | CASSHQPGQGVEKLFF | TGTGCCAGCAGCCACCAGCCGGGACAGGGGGTGGAAAAACTGTTTTTT
. | . | TRBJ2-3 | TRBV30 | CAWSELGDTQYF | TGTGCCTGGAGTGAGCTAGGAGATACGCAGTATTTT
. | . | TRBJ1-1 | TRBV5-1 | CASSLVGEGPLEAFF | TGCGCCAGCAGCTTGGTAGGGGAGGGGCCGTTGGAAGCTTTCTTT
. | . | TRBJ2-1 | TRBV7-6 | CASSTGLSSDEQFF | TGTGCCAGCAGCACGGGACTTTCCTCCGATGAGCAGTTCTTC
once | . | TRBJ1-1 | TRBV7-6 | CASSSGTKNTEAFF | TGTGCCAGCAGCTCCGGGACAAAGAACACTGAAGCTTTCTTT
few | . | TRBJ1-2 | TRBV19 | CASSRHESMGYTF | TGTGCCAGTAGCCGACACGAATCTATGGGCTACACCTTC
. | . | TRBJ2-7 | TRBV2 | CASSPERTGEGSYEQYF | TGTGCCAGCAGTCCCGAAAGGACGGGCGAGGGATCCTACGAGCAGTACTTC
. | . | TRBJ2-7 | TRBV28 | CASSLTRWSWASSYEQYF | TGTGCCAGCAGTTTAACCAGGTGGTCGTGGGCGAGCTCCTACGAGCAGTACTTC
once | . | TRBJ2-1 | TRBV27 | CASSLFGTPNNEQFF | TGTGCCAGCAGTTTATTTGGGACACCCAACAATGAGCAGTTCTTC
. | TRBD2 | TRBJ2-1 | TRBV29-1 | CSAARTSGSNEQFF | TGCAGCGCGGCCCGTACTAGCGGGAGCAATGAGCAGTTCTTC